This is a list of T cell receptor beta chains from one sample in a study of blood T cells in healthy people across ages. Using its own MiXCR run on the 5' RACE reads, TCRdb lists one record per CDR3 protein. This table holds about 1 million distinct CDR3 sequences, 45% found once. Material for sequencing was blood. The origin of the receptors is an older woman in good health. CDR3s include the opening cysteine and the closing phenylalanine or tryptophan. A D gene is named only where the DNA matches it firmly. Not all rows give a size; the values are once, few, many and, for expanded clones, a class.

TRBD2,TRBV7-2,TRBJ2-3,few,TGTGCCAGCAGCCCTCGGGGGGGGCGGATCACAGATACGCAGTATTTT,CASSPRGGRITDTQYF
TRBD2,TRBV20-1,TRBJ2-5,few,TGCAGTGCTGAGAGCGGGAGTGGGGAGACCCAGTACTTC,CSAESGSGETQYF
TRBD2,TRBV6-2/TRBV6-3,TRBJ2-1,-,TGTGCCAGCAGTTCGGGAGGCACGGTCCATGAGCAGTTCTTC,CASSSGGTVHEQFF
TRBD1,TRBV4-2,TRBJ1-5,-,TGTGCCAGCAGCCAGCGACAGGGGGCCGATCAGCCCCAGCATTTT,CASSQRQGADQPQHF
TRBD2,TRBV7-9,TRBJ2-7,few,TGTGCCAGCAGCTCAGTAGCGGGAGTCCGTTACGAGCAGTACTTC,CASSSVAGVRYEQYF
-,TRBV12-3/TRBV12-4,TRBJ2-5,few,TGTGCCAGCAGACCAGACCCCCAAGAGACCCAGTACTTC,CASRPDPQETQYF
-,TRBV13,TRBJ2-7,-,TGTGCCAGCAGCCGCAAGGCGGTCAATGAGCAGTACTTC,CASSRKAVNEQYF
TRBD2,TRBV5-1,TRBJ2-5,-,TGCGCCAGCAGGGGGACTAGCGCCCACCAAGAGACCCAGTACTTC,CASRGTSAHQETQYF
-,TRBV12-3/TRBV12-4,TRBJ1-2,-,TGTGCCAGCAGCCGATACGGGGGGATCACCTTC,CASSRYGGITF
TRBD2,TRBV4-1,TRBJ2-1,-,TGCGCCAGCAGCCAAGCTAGCGGGAGGGGCCCCTATCCGTCTAATGAGCAGTTCTTC,CASSQASGRGPYPSNEQFF
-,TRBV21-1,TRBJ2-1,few,TGTGCCAGCAGCAAAGGAGACCAGGGGAGTGGCGAGCAGTTCTTC,CASSKGDQGSGEQFF
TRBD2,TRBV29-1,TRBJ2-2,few,TGCAGCGTTGGGGGGGGACGGACGGCGAACACCGGGGAGCTGTTTTTT,CSVGGGRTANTGELFF
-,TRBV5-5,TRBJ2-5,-,TGTGCCAGCAGCTTGGCCGGGCCGCAAAGTCGGGAGACCCAGTACTTC,CASSLAGPQSRETQYF
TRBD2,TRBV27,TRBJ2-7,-,TGTGCCAGCAGTTTAAGTGGGACTAGCGGGAGGGCCTCCTACGAGCAGTACTTC,CASSLSGTSGRASYEQYF
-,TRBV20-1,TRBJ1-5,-,TGCAGTGCTAGGAGCGGCAGGGGCCCTGCGGATCGCAATCAGCCCCAGCATTTT,CSARSGRGPADRNQPQHF
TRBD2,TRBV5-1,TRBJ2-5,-,TGCGCCAGCAGCTCGGGGGCCAGCGGGAGAGAGACCCAGTACTTC,CASSSGASGRETQYF
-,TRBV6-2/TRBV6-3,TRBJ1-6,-,TGTGCCAGCAGAGCTCTTGGTGGATCACCCCTCCACTTT,CASRALGGSPLHF
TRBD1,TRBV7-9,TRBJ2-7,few,TGTGCCGAGACCCGGGACAGTAACTACGAGCAGTACTTC,CAETRDSNYEQYF
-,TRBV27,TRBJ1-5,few,TGTGCCAGCAGCCGCGGCCCCAGTAGCAATCAGCCCCAGCATTTT,CASSRGPSSNQPQHF
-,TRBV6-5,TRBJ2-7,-,TGTGCCAGCAGTTACTCTGCCGTCTACGAGCAGTACTTC,CASSYSAVYEQYF
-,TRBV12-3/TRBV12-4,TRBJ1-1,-,TGTGCCAGCACTTTTCGGACCACCGGTAGCACTGAAGCTTTCTTT,CASTFRTTGSTEAFF
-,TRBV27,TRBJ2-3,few,TGTGCCAGCAGGCCAATAGCGGTCCCAGTCAGCACAGATACGCAGTATTTT,CASRPIAVPVSTDTQYF
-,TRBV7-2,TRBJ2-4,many,TGTGCCAGCAGCAACATGATAGCCAAAAACATTCAGTACTTC,CASSNMIAKNIQYF
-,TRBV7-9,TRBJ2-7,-,TGTGCCAGCAGCTTAGGCCAGGGCAAGAAATCCTACGAGCAGTACTTC,CASSLGQGKKSYEQYF
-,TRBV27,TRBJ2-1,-,TGTGCCAGCAGTGCTTTAGCGGCTTTACAGTACAATGAGCAGTTCTTC,CASSALAALQYNEQFF
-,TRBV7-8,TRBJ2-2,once,TGTGCCAGCAGCTTATTCGGCGGTACGAACACCGGGGAGCTGTTTTTT,CASSLFGGTNTGELFF
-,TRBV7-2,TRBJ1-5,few,TGTGCCAGCAGCTTATCCGCCTGGAATCAGCCCCAGCATTTT,CASSLSAWNQPQHF
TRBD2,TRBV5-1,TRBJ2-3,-,TGCGCCAGCAGGGAAGGAACGGGAGGGCACCGAACGGCGGATACGCAGTATTTT,CASREGTGGHRTADTQYF
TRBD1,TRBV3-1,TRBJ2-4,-,TGTGCCAGCAGCCCCCCGAAAGAACAGGGGATACTAGCCAAAAACATTCAGTACTTC,CASSPPKEQGILAKNIQYF
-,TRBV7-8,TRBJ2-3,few,TGTGCCAGCAGCTTAAGTCCCCTAGCGCGACGAGGTTACACAGATACGCAGTATTTT,CASSLSPLARRGYTDTQYF
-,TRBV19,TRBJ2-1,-,TGTGCCAGTAGTACCAGAACTACCTCGAGTGAGCAGTTCTTC,CASSTRTTSSEQFF
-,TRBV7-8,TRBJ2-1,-,TGTGCCAGCTCCCCGCTAGTCAATGAGCAGTTCTTC,CASSPLVNEQFF
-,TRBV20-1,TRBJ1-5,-,TGCAGTGCTAGGGGGGGCAGTCAGCCCCAGCATTTT,CSARGGSQPQHF
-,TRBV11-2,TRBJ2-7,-,TGTGCCAGCAGCCGGACAAGTATCTACGAGCAGTACTTC,CASSRTSIYEQYF
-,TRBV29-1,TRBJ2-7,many,TGCAGCGTTCGCCTACAAGGCTACGAGCAGTACTTC,CSVRLQGYEQYF
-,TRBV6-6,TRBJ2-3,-,TGTGCCAGCAGACCACAGGCTCCTCAGACGGATACGCAGTATTTT,CASRPQAPQTDTQYF
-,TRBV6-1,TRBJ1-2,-,TGTGCCAGCAGTAAGGGACCCGTTTTCTATGGCTACACCTTC,CASSKGPVFYGYTF
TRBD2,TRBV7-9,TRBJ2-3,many,TGTGCCAGCAGCCTCGGTAGCGGGAGTTACACAGATACGCAGTATTTT,CASSLGSGSYTDTQYF
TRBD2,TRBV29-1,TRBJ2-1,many,TGCAGCGTGGCTAGCGGGAGCTACTACAATGAGCAGTTCTTC,CSVASGSYYNEQFF
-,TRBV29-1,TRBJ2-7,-,TGCAGCGTTTTATTTCAGTTTGCCTACGAGCAGTACTTC,CSVLFQFAYEQYF
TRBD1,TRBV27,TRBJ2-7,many,TGTGCCAGCAGAGACAGGGTAACCTACGAGCAGTACTTC,CASRDRVTYEQYF
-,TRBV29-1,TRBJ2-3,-,TGCAGCGTTCGGTATACCACAGATACGCAGTATTTT,CSVRYTTDTQYF
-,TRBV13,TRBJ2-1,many,TGTGCCAGCAGCTCCAATGAGCAGTTCTTC,CASSSNEQFF
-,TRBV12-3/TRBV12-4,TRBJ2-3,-,TGTGCCAGCAGACTTTTGGAAGATACGCAGTATTTT,CASRLLEDTQYF
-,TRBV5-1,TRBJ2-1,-,TGCGCCAGCAGCTATGGCTCCTACAATGGGCAGTTCTTC,CASSYGSYNGQFF
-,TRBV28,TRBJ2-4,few,TGTGCCAGCAGTTTACCAGCCGCTCCCAGGCAGTACTTC,CASSLPAAPRQYF
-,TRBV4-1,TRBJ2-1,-,TGCGCCAGCAGCCCCCCCCTAGCGACTGAGCAGTTCTTC,CASSPPLATEQFF
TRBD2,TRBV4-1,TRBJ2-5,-,TGCGCCAGCAGCCGCCCCCCGAATGGAGGACTAGAGGGTGAGACCCAGTACTTC,CASSRPPNGGLEGETQYF
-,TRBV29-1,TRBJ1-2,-,TGCAGCGCAATGGGAGAGATGATATATGGAGGCTACACCTTC,CSAMGEMIYGGYTF
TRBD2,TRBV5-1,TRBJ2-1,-,TGCGCCAGCAGCTTGACTAGCGGGAGGAGCAATGAGCAGTTCTTC,CASSLTSGRSNEQFF
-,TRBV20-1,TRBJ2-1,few,TGCAGTGCTCTCCTCGACTGGCGCGACTCCTACAATGAGCAGTTCTTC,CSALLDWRDSYNEQFF
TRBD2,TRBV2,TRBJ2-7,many,TGTGCCAGCAGTTTGCTAGCGGGATCATCCTACGAGCAGTACTTC,CASSLLAGSSYEQYF
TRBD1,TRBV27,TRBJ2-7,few,TGTGCCAGCAATCGACAGGGGGCTAGATACGAGCAGTACTTC,CASNRQGARYEQYF
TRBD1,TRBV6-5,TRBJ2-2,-,TGTGCCAGCAGCCAATTAGGGACAGGGGGTATGGGGGAGCTGTTTTTT,CASSQLGTGGMGELFF
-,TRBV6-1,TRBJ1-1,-,TGTGCCAGCAGCGTCGGACAGATGAACACTGAAGCTTTCTTT,CASSVGQMNTEAFF
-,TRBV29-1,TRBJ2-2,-,TGCAGCGTGGATGAAACGAACACCGGGGAGCTGTTTTTT,CSVDETNTGELFF
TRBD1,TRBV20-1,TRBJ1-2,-,TGCAGTGCTAGAGATCGGACAGGTCTCTATGGCTACACCTTC,CSARDRTGLYGYTF
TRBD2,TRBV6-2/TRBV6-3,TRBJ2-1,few,TGTGCCAGCAGTTACTCTAGCGGGAGGTTCTCCTACAATGAGCAGTTCTTC,CASSYSSGRFSYNEQFF
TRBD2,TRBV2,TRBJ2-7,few,TGTGCCAGCAGTGAAGTAGAGTTGTCGGGACTAGCGGGAAACGAGCAGTACTTC,CASSEVELSGLAGNEQYF